The 17 T cell receptor beta chains in this list originate from one sample, sequenced in a study of CD8+ T cells in alopecia areata. Treatment meaning: oral pan-JAK inhibitor, 5-10 mg twice daily. RNA, once extracted, was reverse transcribed into cDNA for use as the sequencing template. The data were produced by immunoSEQ multiplex PCR, yet TCRdb's version contains in-frame clones alone and is incomplete. Among some 130,000 clones listed, more than 45% were seen once. Sequenced material: CD4+ T cells sorted from blood, taken at week 4, from a patient treated with tofacitinib. These receptors all come from a human donor with alopecia areata.

This clone was detected a few times. The chain joins TRBV29-1 to TRBJ1-4; D gene uncertain. V was pared by 4 bases and J by 7 bases, with 13 bases between. Germline values: CDR1 SQVTM, CDR2 ANQGSEA. The CDR3 covers 13 residues. This CDR3 reads CSVGSTGGEKLFF. CDR3 nucleotide sequence: TGCAGCGTTGGTTCTACGGGCGGTGAAAAACTGTTTTTT.

V is TRBV15 and J is TRBJ2-1; 7 bases line up with TRBD1. J lost 6 bases, V lost 0 bases, and 8 bases had no gene match. Germline CDR1 LNHNV, CDR2 YYDKDF (reference sequence). The CDR3 covers 16 residues. CDR3 in amino acids: CATSRDRGGSANEQFF. CDR3 coding DNA: TGTGCCACCAGCAGAGATCGAGGGGGCTCTGCCAATGAGCAGTTCTTC.

The gene calls are TRBV30 and TRBJ1-2; no firm D call. CDR1 is GTSNPN and CDR2 is SVGIG in the germline V gene (reference sequence). This CDR3 is 14 amino acids long. Trimming removed 3 bases at V and 4 bases at J, with 15 bases between. The CDR3 region is CAWSLHGVGYGYTF. The CDR3 DNA sequence: TGTGCCTGGAGCCTCCATGGGGTTGGCTATGGCTACACCTTC.

The gene calls are TRBV29-1 and TRBJ2-7; D is possibly TRBD1 (5 bases). Trimming stripped 2 bases from V and 5 bases from J, with 13 bases between. Per germline, CDR1 SQVTM and CDR2 ANQGSEA. This CDR3 has 13 residues. The CDR3, as DNA: TGCAGCGTTGAATCTTCAGGGCGCGACGAGCAGTACTTC. Protein product: CSVESSGRDEQYF.

In this sample, this clone turned up a few times. The chain uses TRBV7-9 and TRBJ2-7, with D uncertain. Germline CDR1 reads SEHNR; CDR2 reads FQNEAQ (reference sequence). The CDR3 is 15 residues long. Trimming shortened V by 1 base and J by 0 bases, and 10 bases separated the two germline ends. The CDR3 is CASSLDRHYSYEQYF. The CDR3 DNA follows: TGTGCCAGCAGCTTAGATAGGCATTACTCCTACGAGCAGTACTTC.

This clone was recorded a few times. Other DNA sequences in the same sample also yield this CDR3. V gene TRBV7-9 combines with J gene TRBJ1-4; D perhaps matches TRBD1 (5 bases). V lost 5 bases to trimming and J lost 8 bases, with 9 bases between them. CDR1 and CDR2 (germline): SEHNR, FQNEAQ (reference sequence). The CDR3 consists of 12 residues. CDR3 region: CASSPGGEKLFF. For the CDR3, the DNA is TGTGCCAGCAGCCCCGGGGGGGAAAAACTGTTTTTT.

This clone was seen only a few times. The rearrangement uses TRBV29-1 and TRBJ2-3; TRBD2 matches at 10 bases. The CDR3 is made up of 15 amino acids. Germline CDR1 reads SQVTM; CDR2 reads ANQGSEA. V gave up 6 bases and J gave up 3 bases; unmatched junction bases: 9. CDR3 in amino acids: CSVSLFSGGTDTQYF. The CDR3 coding sequence is TGCAGCGTGTCTCTCTTTAGCGGGGGGACAGATACGCAGTATTTT.

The CDR3 sequence is CASSEVGANVLTF. The CDR3 DNA follows: TGTGCCAGCAGTGAAGTCGGGGCCAACGTCCTGACTTTC. V and J are TRBV2 and TRBJ2-6, with D uncertain. Trimming stripped 1 base from V and 4 bases from J, with 2 bases between. Germline CDR1 reads SNHLY; CDR2 reads FYNNEI. The length of the CDR3 is 13 residues.

The J gene is TRBJ1-5, the V gene TRBV2; D gene uncertain. Germline CDR1 SNHLY, CDR2 FYNNEI. The CDR3 is made up of 14 amino acids. Trimming left V 3 bases short and J 4 bases short, with 10 bases between. CDR3 sequence (DNA): TGTGCCAGCAGTGAGATTAGGGCTAATCAGCCCCAGCATTTT. It encodes CASSEIRANQPQHF.

The CDR3 spells CASSPLGNEQFF. CDR3 nucleotide sequence: TGTGCCAGCAGTCCACTTGGCAATGAGCAGTTCTTC. V and J are TRBV7-6 and TRBJ2-1, with D hard to call. The CDR3 totals 12 residues. Germline lookup yields CDR1 SGHVS and CDR2 FNYEAQ. V lost 6 bases to trimming and J lost 6 bases, with 9 bases between them.

The chain couples TRBV28 to TRBJ2-2; either TRBD1 or TRBD2 may fit D (5 bases each). The V and J ends lost 9 bases and 0 bases respectively, with 14 bases between them. The CDR3 is 15 residues long. Germline CDR1 is MDHEN and CDR2 is SYDVKM. For the CDR3, the DNA is TGTGCCAGTGGAGGTGGGACGGCGAACACCGGGGAGCTGTTTTTT. This sequence encodes CASGGGTANTGELFF.

A note on this clone: The same CDR3 is also encoded by other DNA sequences in this sample. The rearrangement joins TRBV29-1 to TRBJ2-6; D uncertain. The germline V gene encodes CDR1 SQVTM and CDR2 ANQGSEA. Trimming pared 3 bases from V and 0 bases from J, leaving 3 bases between. The CDR3 consists of 13 residues. Written as DNA, the CDR3 is TGCAGCGTTGAGTCCTCTGGGGCCAACGTCCTGACTTTC. Translated, it gives CSVESSGANVLTF.

J is TRBJ2-1 and V is TRBV29-1, with 10 bases identical to TRBD2. V lost 4 bases to trimming and J lost 8 bases; unmatched junction nucleotides: 8. CDR1 SQVTM and CDR2 ANQGSEA come from the germline V gene. This CDR3 contains 14 residues. This chain's CDR3 is CSVGASGSWDEQFF. The CDR3 bases are TGCAGCGTTGGGGCTAGCGGGAGTTGGGATGAGCAGTTCTTC.

The chain couples TRBV7-2 to TRBJ1-5, with D possibly matching TRBD1 (5 bases). This CDR3 has 14 amino acids. The germline V and J ends were trimmed by 3 bases and 6 bases, with 12 bases remaining between them. Germline lookup yields CDR1 SGHTA and CDR2 FQGNSA. The CDR3 reads CASSFMGTGQPQHF. For the CDR3, the DNA is TGTGCCAGCAGCTTTATGGGGACGGGTCAGCCCCAGCATTTT. The whole variable domain, filled in from reference TRBV7-2 and TRBJ1-5, reads GAGVSQSPSNKVTEKGKDVELRCDPISGHTALYWYRQSLGQGLEFLIYFQGNSAPDKSGLPSDRFSAERTGGSVSTLTIQRTQQEDSAVYLCASSFMGTGQPQHFGDGTRLSIL.

DNA for the CDR3: TGTGCCAGCAGCTTGGGACACAGGGAAAACTATGGCTACACCTTC. It translates to CASSLGHRENYGYTF. The rearrangement uses TRBV5-4 and TRBJ1-2; the D gene is possibly TRBD1 (6 bases). V lost 0 bases, J lost 2 bases, and 11 bases lay in between. This CDR3 comprises 15 residues. Germline V gives CDR1 SGHNT, CDR2 YYREEE (reference sequence).

V usage is TRBV6-5 and J usage is TRBJ2-7; a weak D match, TRBD2 (6 bases). Germline loops: CDR1 MNHEY, CDR2 SVGAGI. V lost 2 bases to trimming and J lost 0 bases, with 14 bases between them. The CDR3 is 16 residues long. For the CDR3, the DNA is TGTGCCAGCAGTTACCTAGGGACTGTTAGCTCCTACGAGCAGTACTTC. It codes for CASSYLGTVSSYEQYF.

The gene calls are TRBV29-1 and TRBJ2-7, with 8 bases lining up with TRBD2. CDR1 and CDR2 (germline): SQVTM, ANQGSEA. The CDR3 loop spans 13 amino acids. J was trimmed by 7 bases and V by 6 bases; bases with no gene match: 11. The CDR3 region is CSVTSGLVWEQYF. The CDR3 nucleotides are TGCAGCGTCACTAGCGGTCTCGTTTGGGAGCAGTACTTC.